Below, one TCR beta chain is given with its context. Its antigen is unidentified. 13 Jbeta primers and 60 Vbeta primers were used for the PCR. Original handling: In a later analysis, of 79 million or so unique beta chains, 9 million to 11 million appeared in at least two donors. TCRdb keeps only in-frame clones here, not all; method: immunoSEQ multiplex PCR. V and J calls and clone size are as listed in that table; D and trimming were resolved from the DNA. This sample's table has 150,000 to 200,000 clones. These data are taken from a study of cytomegalovirus exposure and HLA in healthy donors. J was trimmed by 4 bases and V by 2 bases; bases with no gene match: 6. The CDR3 totals 16 residues. Germline lookup yields CDR1 WSHSY and CDR2 SAAADI. Broader study findings: Likely technical artifact: a cluster of highly shared sequence variants. Most subjects had HLA-A and HLA-B alleles reportedly predicted accurately by TCR beta sequences.

Input material: PBMCs. This chain links TRBV10-2 with TRBJ2-3, with TRBD2 matching 10 bases. The TCR comes from a woman between 55 and 75 years old in good health and CMV-seronegative. The CDR3 DNA follows: TGCGCCAGCAGTGAGGCTCTAGCGGGAGTGGCAGATACGCAGTATTTT. Translated: CASSEALAGVADTQYF.